These 16 T cell receptor beta chains came from one sample sequenced in a study of shared clonotypes between healthy human individuals (dated by TCRdb to 2020 to 2022). The library was prepared using the immunoSEQ multiplex PCR assay. In TCRdb, the immuneACCESS table is reduced to in-frame sequences with V and J assigned. These tables do not hold every clone; where another copy was compared, an unresolved V gene accounts for under half, and the others remain unexplained. The sample table records approximately 980,000 clones; approximately 76% of these occur just once. About 1.5% of the sample comes from the top ten. The material sequenced was memory CD4+ T cells sorted from blood. What this sample's cell subset or site label stands for: CD45RA-negative fraction. These receptor sequences come from a man aged 18 to 30 in good health.

The rearrangement joins TRBV5-1 to TRBJ2-7, with D perhaps matching TRBD2 (6 bases). Between the trimmed V and J ends, which lost 0 bases and 2 bases, there was a span of 12 bases. This CDR3 is built from 15 residues. Germline assignment: CDR1 SGHRS and CDR2 YFSETQ. Here the CDR3 reads CASSLAAGTPYEQYF. The CDR3, as DNA: TGCGCCAGCAGCTTGGCCGCGGGGACCCCCTACGAGCAGTACTTC.

The gene calls are TRBV29-1 and TRBJ2-3; maybe TRBD2 (6 bases). The germline V and J ends were trimmed by 5 bases and 5 bases, with 17 bases remaining between them. The CDR3 is made up of 14 amino acids. Germline V lookup: CDR1 SQVTM, CDR2 ANQGSEA. The CDR3 protein is CSVSRGGRGDTQYF. In nucleotides, the CDR3 is TGCAGCGTTTCCCGAGGCGGGCGGGGAGATACGCAGTATTTT.

CDR3 protein: CASSRTPTNEKLFF. The DNA of the CDR3 is TGTGCCAGCTCAAGGACCCCAACTAATGAAAAACTGTTTTTT. The chain has TRBV2 and TRBJ1-4; no reliable D call. CDR1 and CDR2 from the germline V gene are SNHLY and FYNNEI. The CDR3 consists of 14 residues. Trimming stripped 8 bases from V and 0 bases from J, with 10 bases between.

The rearrangement joins TRBV6-1 to TRBJ1-4, with 7 nucleotides matching TRBD1. The V and J ends lost 6 bases and 3 bases, in that order; junction bases with no gene match: 7. Germline CDR1 is MNHNS and CDR2 is SASEGT. The length of the CDR3 is 15 residues. CDR3 coding DNA: TGTGCCAGCAGAGCCCAGGGGGGACCTAATGAAAAACTGTTTTTT. Its protein product is CASRAQGGPNEKLFF.

The chain is built from TRBV7-2 and TRBJ2-7, with 7 nucleotides matching TRBD2. In germline, CDR1 is SGHTA, CDR2 FQGNSA. The CDR3 sequence is 16 residues long. With 0 bases clipped from V and 6 bases from J, the junction kept 11 bases outside the gene matches. The DNA of the CDR3 is TGTGCCAGCAGCTTAGCGCTCGGCGGGAGCTATGGCGAGCAGTACTTC. Amino acid sequence: CASSLALGGSYGEQYF.

This chain connects TRBV19 to TRBJ2-3; no firm D call. With 0 bases removed from V and 1 base from J, the gap between germline ends came to 5 bases. CDR3 length equals 14 residues. CDR1 and CDR2 (germline): LNHDA, SQIVND (reference sequence). The CDR3 DNA is TGTGCCAGTAGTATAGATTCAGGCACAGATACGCAGTATTTT. It yields the protein CASSIDSGTDTQYF.

The chain joins TRBV29-1 to TRBJ1-1, with TRBD1 matching over 8 bases. The germline CDR1 and CDR2 sequences are SQVTM and ANQGSEA. This CDR3 contains 13 residues. V was pared by 8 bases and J by 0 bases, with 5 bases of the junction left unmatched. CDR3 loop: CSTRGQVNTEAFF. For the CDR3, the DNA is TGCAGCACAAGGGGACAGGTGAACACTGAAGCTTTCTTT.

The genes are TRBV5-4 and TRBJ1-2; D is unclear. This CDR3 contains 15 residues. With 4 bases removed from V and 10 bases from J, the gap between germline ends came to 23 bases. In germline, CDR1 is SGHNT, CDR2 YYREEE (reference sequence). CDR3 sequence (DNA): TGTGCCAGCAGCCGATCAAACCGGGCTCCGGATGACTACACCTTC. Translation: CASSRSNRAPDDYTF. Variable domain in full (rest from reference TRBV5-4 and TRBJ1-2): ETGVTQSPTHLIKTRGQQVTLRCSSQSGHNTVSWYQQALGQGPQFIFQYYREEENGRGNFPPRFSGLQFPNYSSELNVNALELDDSALYLCASSRSNRAPDDYTFGSGTRLTVV.

The rearrangement uses TRBV30 and TRBJ2-1; D may be TRBD1 or TRBD2 (5 bases each). V shed 1 base and J shed 7 bases, with 14 bases lying between them. Germline V gives CDR1 GTSNPN, CDR2 SVGIG (reference sequence). CDR3 size: 14 residues. The CDR3, as DNA: TGTGCCTGGAGTGGGGGGACCAACCTAAATGAGCAGTTCTTC. Residues: CAWSGGTNLNEQFF.

Worth noting for this clone: In the same sample, other DNA sequences code for this CDR3. V usage is TRBV30 and J usage is TRBJ1-5, with D tentatively TRBD1 (6 bases). The CDR3 has 13 residues. The ends were cut back, 0 bases at V and 4 bases at J, with 7 bases in the middle. Germline assignment: CDR1 GTSNPN and CDR2 SVGIG (reference sequence). The DNA of the CDR3 is TGTGCCTGGAGTGTGGACAGAAATCAGCCCCAGCATTTT. It codes for CAWSVDRNQPQHF.

V and J are TRBV6-5 and TRBJ1-1; 8 nucleotides line up with TRBD1. The germline CDR1 and CDR2 sequences are MNHEY and SVGAGI. V lost 6 bases, J lost 4 bases, and 7 bases stayed unmatched. The CDR3 contains 14 residues. CDR3 in amino acids: CASSRRQGSTEAFF. In nucleotides, the CDR3 is TGTGCCAGCAGCCGCCGACAGGGGAGCACTGAAGCTTTCTTT.

The chain joins TRBV14 to TRBJ2-1; tentatively, D is TRBD1 (6 bases). Germline CDR1 reads SGHDN; CDR2 reads FVKESK. There are 13 residues in the CDR3. V was cut by 4 bases and J by 4 bases, with 8 bases left in between. CDR3 region: CASSLDRYNEQFF. CDR3 nucleotide sequence: TGTGCCAGCAGCCTCGACAGGTACAATGAGCAGTTCTTC.

V and J are TRBV29-1 and TRBJ2-5; D call uncertain. The tail of the sequence fits TRBJ2-7 better, so the J call may be wrong. The germline gives CDR1 SQVTM, CDR2 ANQGSEA. The CDR3 runs 11 residues. The DNA for the CDR3 is TGCAGCGCTTCAGGCTCCTACGAGCAGTACTTC. This encodes CSASGSYEQYF.

The rearrangement links TRBV7-3 to TRBJ1-2; unclear D gene. Trimming took off 2 bases at V and 8 bases at J, with 9 bases between the two ends. This CDR3 has 12 amino acids. From germline, CDR1 is SGHTA and CDR2 FQGTGA. The CDR3 DNA is TGTGCCAGCAGCTTATACGGGAGCGGCTACACCTTC. Protein: CASSLYGSGYTF.

CDR3 DNA: TGTGCCAGCAGCAAACAGGGGAGAGGTACAGATACGCAGTATTTT. This codes for CASSKQGRGTDTQYF. V and J are TRBV7-2 and TRBJ2-3; TRBD1 agrees at 7 bases. Germline assignment: CDR1 SGHTA and CDR2 FQGNSA. The length of the CDR3 is 15 residues. V gave up 5 bases and J gave up 3 bases; unmatched junction bases: 8.

The rearrangement joins TRBV28 to TRBJ1-4; D possibly corresponds to TRBD1 (5 bases). V was trimmed by 6 bases and J by 10 bases, leaving 18 bases between them. This CDR3 is built from 14 residues. Germline V gene data show CDR1 as MDHEN and CDR2 as SYDVKM. The CDR3 region has the DNA TGTGCCAGCAGCCCTGTAGGGGTAGTAAGAAAACTGTTTTTT. Its translation is CASSPVGVVRKLFF.